The 24 T cell receptor beta chains given below trace back to one sample, sequenced in a study of vaccination and CD4 T cells after COVID-19 (dated by TCRdb to about 2022). Their antigen targets remain unknown. Libraries were prepared through PCR. Instrument on record: Illumina iSeq 100. DNA from cultured CD4+ T cells underwent TCR sequencing with the Oncomine TCR Beta short-read assay at the Johns Hopkins FTIC core. The raw public reads went through TCRdb reprocessing: fastp at Q25, MiXCR clone calling, in-frame beta chains kept. Rows are unified per CDR3 protein, each entry keeping the most common DNA and genes. Present in this sample are 9,500 to 15,000 distinct CDR3 sequences, approximately 64% of which were seen just once. The ten largest clones add up to roughly 10% of the sample. In the paper's terms, the treatment or condition label means: roughly 10-day PBMC culture with coronavirus spike peptide pools or control peptides (ViraFEST assay).

Here the sequenced sample was CD4+ T cells from blood, cultured in vitro, taken before SARS-CoV-2 vaccination. The source is a human donor who had recovered from COVID-19.

The chain uses TRBV19 and TRBJ1-5; no reliable D call. The germline CDR1 and CDR2 sequences are LNHDA and SQIVND (reference sequence). This CDR3 is 12 amino acids long. Between the trimmed V and J ends, which lost 7 bases and 7 bases, there was a span of 11 bases. CDR3 loop: CASKQKGQPQHF. The CDR3 nucleotides are TGTGCCAGTAAGCAGAAAGGACAGCCCCAGCATTTT.

The genes are TRBV28 and TRBJ1-2; no reliable D call. The CDR3 runs 14 residues. Per germline, CDR1 MDHEN and CDR2 SYDVKM. V lost 7 bases and J 4 bases, leaving 16 bases between the germline ends. CDR3 bases: TGTGCCAGCACTACTGACGGAGCCATCTATGGCTACACCTTC. Translating gives CASTTDGAIYGYTF.

The chain links TRBV6-1 to TRBJ2-2; 7 positions agree with TRBD2. In germline, CDR1 is MNHNS, CDR2 SASEGT. This CDR3 spans 14 amino acids. V gave up 8 bases and J gave up 0 bases; unmatched junction bases: 3. CDR3: CASFRGANTGELFF. DNA for the CDR3: TGTGCCAGCTTCCGGGGGGCGAACACCGGGGAGCTGTTTTTT.

The chain carries TRBV6-5 and TRBJ1-2; perhaps TRBD1 as D (5 bases). V lost 4 bases and J lost 4, with 10 bases in between. Germline values: CDR1 MNHEY, CDR2 SVGAGI. This CDR3 comprises 13 residues. DNA of the CDR3: TGTGCCAGCAGTTTGGGACGGCTCTATGGCTACACCTTC. Amino acid sequence: CASSLGRLYGYTF.

The sample holds a few counts of this clonotype. The genes are TRBV20-1 and TRBJ1-2; 8 bases agree with TRBD1. This CDR3 has 14 residues. Trimming cost V 4 bases and J 7 bases; bases outside gene matches: 11. Germline V lookup: CDR1 DFQATT, CDR2 SNEGSKA (reference sequence). The DNA of the CDR3 is TGCAGTGCTATTGTCGACAGGGGAATTGTTGGCTACACCTTC. Protein product: CSAIVDRGIVGYTF.

The rearrangement links TRBV28 to TRBJ1-3, with a possible D match to TRBD1 (5 bases). V lost 7 bases and J 3 bases, leaving 22 bases between the germline ends. CDR1 is MDHEN, CDR2 SYDVKM, per germline. This CDR3 spans 17 amino acids. CDR3 residues: CASTPSVGAEVGNTIYF. In DNA form, the CDR3 reads TGTGCCAGCACCCCCTCGGTAGGGGCTGAGGTTGGAAACACCATATATTTT.

This clonotype has only a few counts. The CDR3 bases are TGTGCCAGCAGTCCGATTCTACAGGGCGGCTACAATGAGCAGTTCTTC. It specifies CASSPILQGGYNEQFF. V is TRBV27 and J is TRBJ2-1; the D gene is possibly TRBD1 (6 bases). The germline V gene has CDR1 MNHEY and CDR2 SMNVEV (reference sequence). V was clipped by 5 bases and J by 3 bases, with 17 bases between them. CDR3 size: 16 residues.

The V call is TRBV25-1, the J call TRBJ2-7, with D perhaps matching TRBD2 (6 bases). V lost 9 bases and J lost 3, with 18 bases in between. This CDR3 contains 14 residues. Germline V CDR1 and CDR2: MGHDK, SYGVNS. CDR3 DNA: TGTGCCAGGGGATGGCGGGGACTGATCTACGAGCAGTACTTC. This sequence encodes CARGWRGLIYEQYF.

This sequence joins TRBV7-9 and TRBJ2-7; 15 bases fit TRBD2. The CDR3 length is 17 residues. Germline V gene sequence: CDR1 SEHNR, CDR2 FQNEAQ (reference sequence). V gave up 2 bases and J gave up 5 bases; unmatched junction bases: 7. Written as DNA, the CDR3 is TGTGCCAGCAGCTTAAGGACTAGCGGGGGGGCCCGGAACGAGCAGTACTTC. Residues: CASSLRTSGGARNEQYF.

J is TRBJ2-2 and V is TRBV20-1, with a tentative D call TRBD1 (5 bases). V lost 1 base to trimming and J lost 0 bases, with 9 bases between them. Germline assignment: CDR1 DFQATT and CDR2 SNEGSKA (reference sequence). The CDR3 has 15 residues. This chain's CDR3 is CSARGSGTNTGELFF. CDR3 nucleotides: TGCAGTGCTAGAGGGTCAGGGACGAACACCGGGGAGCTGTTTTTT.

The chain recombines TRBV6-5 with TRBJ1-1; tentative D call: TRBD1 (5 bases). The germline V gene has CDR1 MNHEY and CDR2 SVGAGI. The V end lost 4 bases, the J end lost 4 bases, and 25 bases lay between the germline ends. The CDR3 covers 18 residues. The CDR3: CASSSERQTHSRGTEAFF. CDR3 nucleotides: TGTGCCAGCAGTTCCGAACGACAGACCCACTCGCGGGGCACTGAAGCTTTCTTT.

The chain combines TRBV19 with TRBJ2-6; D unresolved. Per the germline V gene, CDR1 is LNHDA and CDR2 is SQIVND (reference sequence). The V and J ends lost 4 bases and 4 bases respectively, with 17 bases between them. The CDR3 has 17 residues. CDR3 nucleotide sequence: TGTGCCAGTAGTACGCTCCCCTCTAACCCCGGGGCCAACGTCCTGACTTTC. This gives the protein CASSTLPSNPGANVLTF.

This clonotype was seen more than once but under ten times. The V gene is TRBV20-1, the J gene TRBJ2-2; D is perhaps TRBD2 (6 bases). The CDR3 runs 12 residues. Trimming shortened V by 6 bases and J by 5 bases, and 10 bases separated the two germline ends. Per the germline V gene, CDR1 is DFQATT and CDR2 is SNEGSKA (reference sequence). In DNA form, the CDR3 reads TGCAGTGCCTTGGGGGGTACCGGGGAGCTGTTTTTT. Translating it yields CSALGGTGELFF.

The sample holds a few counts of this clonotype. The chain is built from TRBV11-2 and TRBJ2-5; weak D call: TRBD2 (5 bases). Germline CDR1 is SGHAT and CDR2 is FQNNGV. This CDR3 contains 14 residues. The V end was cut by 5 bases, the J end by 7 bases, with 17 bases between. The CDR3 here is CASSPAGAVGTQYF. CDR3 sequence (DNA): TGTGCCAGCAGCCCCGCGGGCGCAGTAGGGACCCAGTACTTC.

This clonotype was counted only a few times. The chain couples TRBV20-1 to TRBJ2-5; the match to TRBD2 covers 7 bases. The ends lost 6 bases at V and 3 bases at J; junction bases unmatched: 1. From germline, CDR1 is DFQATT and CDR2 SNEGSKA (reference sequence). This CDR3 spans 11 amino acids. The DNA of the CDR3 is TGCAGTGCGGGGGGGAAAGAGACCCAGTACTTC. It yields the protein CSAGGKETQYF.

The chain links TRBV6-5 to TRBJ1-6, with TRBD1 matching over 12 bases. The V gene's germline CDR1 is MNHEY and CDR2 SVGAGI. After removal of 2 bases from V and 0 bases from J, the junction contained 5 bases not matched to a gene. CDR3 size: 19 residues. CDR3 loop: CASSYGTGGSSSYNSPLHF. The CDR3 region has the DNA TGTGCCAGCAGTTACGGGACAGGGGGCTCGAGCTCCTATAATTCACCCCTCCACTTT.

This rearrangement joins TRBV29-1 to TRBJ2-1, with TRBD1 identical over 10 bases. The V segment lost 7 bases and the J segment 6 bases; nucleotides outside the gene matches: 9. Germline CDR1 reads SQVTM; CDR2 reads ANQGSEA. The CDR3 extends over 14 amino acids. In DNA form, the CDR3 reads TGCAGCGGGGAAGCGGGACAGGGGATCAATGAGCAGTTCTTC. This gives the protein CSGEAGQGINEQFF.

The rearrangement links TRBV19 to TRBJ2-5; D not resolved. Germline CDR1 is LNHDA and CDR2 is SQIVND (reference sequence). V lost 9 bases and J 2 bases, leaving 13 bases between the germline ends. CDR3 length: 13 residues. The CDR3 loop is CARALAGQETQYF. CDR3 nucleotide sequence: TGTGCCAGGGCCTTAGCCGGGCAAGAGACCCAGTACTTC.

The rearrangement links TRBV5-5 to TRBJ2-1, with D possibly matching TRBD2 (6 bases). This CDR3 has 12 residues. Trimming stripped 3 bases from V and 6 bases from J, with 7 bases between. The germline V gene encodes CDR1 SGHKS and CDR2 YYEKEE (reference sequence). CDR3 amino acids: CASSWGVNEQFF. For the CDR3, the DNA is TGTGCCAGCAGCTGGGGGGTCAATGAGCAGTTCTTC.

The chain employs TRBV11-3 and TRBJ2-5; the D gene could be TRBD1 or TRBD2 (6 bases each). The germline V gene has CDR1 SGHNT and CDR2 YENEEA. V lost 1 base, J lost 4 bases, and 13 bases lay in between. The CDR3 contains 15 residues. The CDR3 region is CASSLGPQGGETQYF. The CDR3 coding sequence is TGTGCCAGCAGCTTAGGTCCACAGGGAGGAGAGACCCAGTACTTC. The full variable domain, its missing parts supplied by reference TRBV11-3 and TRBJ2-5, is EAGVVQSPRYKIIEKKQPVAFWCNPISGHNTLYWYLQNLGQGPELLIRYENEEAVDDSQLPKDRFSAERLKGVDSTLKIQPAELGDSAVYLCASSLGPQGGETQYFGPGTRLLVL.

J is TRBJ1-5 and V is TRBV19; 7 nucleotides line up with TRBD1. This CDR3 region has 13 residues. J lost 5 bases, V lost 7 bases, and 5 bases had no gene match. Looked up from germline, CDR1 is LNHDA and CDR2 is SQIVND (reference sequence). Here the CDR3 DNA reads TGTGCCAGTAAGGGGCAGGGGGATCAGCCCCAGCATTTT. Translated: CASKGQGDQPQHF. The full variable domain, completed using reference TRBV19 and TRBJ1-5, is DGGITQSPKYLFRKEGQNVTLSCEQNLNHDAMYWYRQDPGQGLRLIYYSQIVNDFQKGDIAEGYSVSREKKESFPLTVTSAQKNPTAFYLCASKGQGDQPQHFGDGTRLSIL.

This clonotype rates as large (0.1 to 1%). The chain carries TRBV6-2 or TRBV6-3 and TRBJ1-2; 7 bases are shared with TRBD1. Germline V CDR1 and CDR2: MNHEY, SVGEGT. V gave up 6 bases and J gave up 7 bases; unmatched junction bases: 5. The CDR3 has 12 amino acids. The CDR3 DNA reads as TGTGCCAGCAGACAGGGGACCTTTGGCTACACCTTC. Translating it yields CASRQGTFGYTF.

This clonotype was seen only a few times. The V call is TRBV10-1, the J call TRBJ1-6; 7 bases line up with TRBD1. This CDR3 is built from 14 residues. From germline, CDR1 is WNHNN and CDR2 SYGVQD (reference sequence). After removal of 9 bases from V and 11 bases from J, the junction contained 13 bases not matched to a gene. CDR3 nucleotide sequence: TGCGCCAGTGCCCCGCGGGACAGAAGGCCACCCCTCCACTTT. It translates to CASAPRDRRPPLHF.

J is TRBJ2-4 and V is TRBV6-1, with TRBD1 identical over 7 bases. The length of the CDR3 is 15 residues. Trimming took 5 bases from V and 2 from J; bases not matched to a gene: 6. Looked up from germline, CDR1 is MNHNS and CDR2 is SASEGT. CDR3 DNA: TGTGCCAGCAGTAGACAGGGTACAACCAAAAACATTCAGTACTTC. The encoded protein is CASSRQGTTKNIQYF.